One and the same sample provided the 16 T cell receptor beta chains below, sequenced in a study of T cells in Graves' hyperthyroidism and ophthalmopathy. Amplified regions were TCR beta CDR3 sequences from RNA transcripts. First-round RT-PCR targeting the TCR CDR3 was performed with the HTBI primer set. TCRdb independently ran MiXCR on the multiplex PCR reads; one entry per CDR3 protein. The table records about 620,000 distinct CDR3 sequences, 15% to 20% of them present only once. Specimen: blood. These receptors were taken from a woman in her thirties with Graves' hyperthyroidism.

Ten or more counts support this clonotype. The V and J genes are TRBV28 and TRBJ2-7, with 7 bases that match TRBD1. CDR1 is MDHEN, CDR2 SYDVKM, per germline. V trimming: 8 bases; J trimming: 3 bases; junction bases outside the gene matches: 4. CDR3 size: 12 residues. The CDR3 sequence is CASQTGDYEQYF. The CDR3 DNA is TGTGCCAGCCAAACAGGGGACTACGAGCAGTACTTC. The entire variable domain, with the rest obtained from reference TRBV28 and TRBJ2-7, is as follows: DVKVTQSSRYLVKRTGEKVFLECVQDMDHENMFWYRQDPGLGLRLIYFSYDVKMKEKGDIPEGYSVSREKKERFSLILESASTNQTSMYLCASQTGDYEQYFGPGTRLTVT.

The chain couples TRBV11-3 to TRBJ2-1; D unclear. The germline CDR1 and CDR2 sequences are SGHNT and YENEEA. Trimming cost V 0 bases and J 9 bases, with 12 bases left between them. This CDR3 is 14 amino acids long. The CDR3 nucleotides are TGTGCCAGCAGCTTAGACGGAATACTTGGTGAGCAGTTCTTC. Residues: CASSLDGILGEQFF.

This clonotype was recorded at least ten times. The V call is TRBV24-1, the J call TRBJ2-1; tentatively, D is TRBD1 (5 bases). The germline V gene has CDR1 KGHDR and CDR2 SFDVKD. The CDR3 is 13 residues long. V was pared by 12 bases and J by 7 bases, with 18 bases between. The CDR3 is CASSQGFMNEQFF. CDR3 bases: TGTGCCTCCTCCCAGGGTTTTATGAATGAGCAGTTCTTC.

This clonotype was picked up many times. The chain carries TRBV2 and TRBJ2-1, with D perhaps matching TRBD1 (5 bases). CDR1 SNHLY and CDR2 FYNNEI come from the germline V gene. The CDR3 spans 14 residues. V was pared by 4 bases and J by 3 bases, with 10 bases between. The CDR3 region has the DNA TGTGCCAGCAGTGTAACAGGAATCTACAATGAGCAGTTCTTC. Its translation is CASSVTGIYNEQFF.

The chain is built from TRBV9 and TRBJ2-1; the D gene is possibly TRBD2 (5 bases). Germline lookup yields CDR1 SGDLS and CDR2 YYNGEE. Between the trimmed V and J ends, which lost 0 bases and 10 bases, there was a span of 14 bases. The CDR3 runs 14 residues. CDR3 DNA sequence: TGTGCCAGCAGCGTAGAACCTGGGGAGAGCGAGCAGTTCTTC. Residues: CASSVEPGESEQFF.

The sample holds a few counts of this clonotype. V is TRBV7-9 and J is TRBJ1-4; D is undetermined. Trimming left V 1 base short and J 4 bases short, with 13 bases between. This CDR3 comprises 16 residues. The germline V gene encodes CDR1 SEHNR and CDR2 FQNEAQ (reference sequence). DNA of the CDR3: TGTGCCAGCAGCTTAGTTCTGGACCCCGATAATGAAAAACTGTTTTTT. This codes for CASSLVLDPDNEKLFF.

The sample holds one count of this clonotype. This chain uses TRBV28 with TRBJ2-1; the D gene is possibly TRBD1 (5 bases). The CDR3 contains 16 residues. CDR1 MDHEN and CDR2 SYDVKM come from the germline V gene. V dropped 6 bases and J dropped 6 bases, with 21 bases sitting between them. CDR3 residues: CASSPIRTPGSNEQFF. The CDR3 region has the DNA TGTGCCAGCAGCCCGATTCGGACACCCGGTTCCAATGAGCAGTTCTTC.

The table lists this clonotype with many counts. The chain links TRBV15 to TRBJ1-4, with TRBD1 matching over 7 bases. Trimming removed 0 bases from V and 0 bases from J; junction bases left unmatched: 10. Germline CDR1 is LNHNV and CDR2 is YYDKDF (reference sequence). This CDR3 comprises 19 residues. CDR3 protein: CATSRDGGQRSPTNEKLFF. The CDR3 DNA sequence: TGTGCCACCAGCAGAGATGGGGGACAGAGGTCACCAACTAATGAAAAACTGTTTTTT. The variable domain in full, completed from reference TRBV15 and TRBJ1-4, reads DAMVIQNPRYQVTQFGKPVTLSCSQTLNHNVMYWYQQKSSQAPKLLFHYYDKDFNNEADTPDNFQSRRPNTSFCFLDIRSPGLGDTAMYLCATSRDGGQRSPTNEKLFFGSGTQLSVL.

This clonotype was seen a handful of times. This chain uses TRBV7-2 with TRBJ2-7; the match to TRBD2 covers 10 bases. The germline gives CDR1 SGHTA, CDR2 FQGNSA. There are 16 residues in the CDR3. The V gene end was trimmed by 1 base and the J gene end by 3 bases; junction bases not matched to a gene: 6. The CDR3 nucleotides are TGTGCCAGCAGCTTAGAGCCAGCGGGAGGGTTCTACGAGCAGTACTTC. Translating it yields CASSLEPAGGFYEQYF.

This clonotype was observed many times. The chain is built from TRBV20-1 and TRBJ2-3; D unclear. Trimming took off 8 bases at V and 4 bases at J, with 7 bases between the two ends. There are 10 residues in the CDR3. Germline V gene sequence: CDR1 DFQATT, CDR2 SNEGSKA (reference sequence). CDR3 in amino acids: CSTYPDTQYF. CDR3 bases: TGCAGTACCTACCCAGATACGCAGTATTTT.

In its sample, this clonotype was seen a few times. V and J are TRBV6-6 and TRBJ1-1, with TRBD1 matching 7 bases. V lost 0 bases to trimming and J lost 5 bases; unmatched junction nucleotides: 9. Germline lookup yields CDR1 MNHNY and CDR2 SVGAGI (reference sequence). CDR3 size: 16 residues. In nucleotides, the CDR3 is TGTGCCAGCAGTTACTCGATAAGGGGGCAGGGGACTGAAGCTTTCTTT. Translating it yields CASSYSIRGQGTEAFF.

The CDR3 region is CASSLAADGTQYF. The CDR3 bases are TGCGCCAGCAGCTTGGCGGCAGATGGGACCCAGTACTTC. This chain connects TRBV5-1 to TRBJ2-5; D gene unclear. CDR1 is SGHRS and CDR2 is YFSETQ in the germline V gene. V lost 0 bases to trimming and J lost 7 bases, with 10 bases between them. The CDR3 loop spans 13 amino acids.

This clonotype was picked up many times. The rearrangement joins TRBV2 to TRBJ2-1; 9 nucleotides match TRBD2. The length of the CDR3 is 15 residues. V trimming: 1 base; J trimming: 6 bases; junction bases outside the gene matches: 4. The germline CDR1 and CDR2 sequences are SNHLY and FYNNEI. CDR3 in amino acids: CASSEGLAGSNEQFF. For the CDR3, the DNA is TGTGCCAGCAGTGAAGGGCTAGCGGGAAGCAATGAGCAGTTCTTC.

This clonotype has a handful of counts. CDR3 protein: CASSQGHLTDTQYF. The DNA of the CDR3 is TGTGCCAGCAGCCAGGGACACCTCACAGATACGCAGTATTTT. This chain links TRBV5-8 with TRBJ2-3; D may be TRBD1 (6 bases). The CDR3 consists of 14 residues. Germline CDR1 reads SGHTS; CDR2 reads YDEGEE. V was shortened by 4 bases and J by 2 bases, with 11 bases between the two germline ends.

This clonotype was counted a few times. J is TRBJ2-7 and V is TRBV11-2; weak D call: TRBD2 (6 bases). Germline-derived CDR1 and CDR2 are SGHAT and FQNNGV. The CDR3 extends over 13 amino acids. With 3 bases removed from V and 7 bases from J, the gap between germline ends came to 13 bases. As DNA, the CDR3 is TGTGCCAGCAGCTTGACGGGAGCCTGGGAGCAGTACTTC. Translated: CASSLTGAWEQYF. The whole variable domain, remainder taken from reference TRBV11-2 and TRBJ2-7, is EAGVAQSPRYKIIEKRQSVAFWCNPISGHATLYWYQQILGQGPKLLIQFQNNGVVDDSQLPKDRFSAERLKGVDSTLKIQPAKLEDSAVYLCASSLTGAWEQYFGPGTRLTVT.

This clonotype came up a few times. Being one base from a much bigger clone, this may be a read error. The chain has TRBV2 and TRBJ2-3, with 9 bases lining up with TRBD2. Germline lookup yields CDR1 SNHLY and CDR2 FYNNEI. The CDR3 runs to 15 residues. Trimming at V came to 6 bases and at J to 2 bases, leaving 6 bases not matched to a gene. The CDR3 coding sequence is TGTGCCAGCAGAGGCGGGAGGGCCCCCACAGATACGCAGTATTTT. It specifies CASRGGRAPTDTQYF.